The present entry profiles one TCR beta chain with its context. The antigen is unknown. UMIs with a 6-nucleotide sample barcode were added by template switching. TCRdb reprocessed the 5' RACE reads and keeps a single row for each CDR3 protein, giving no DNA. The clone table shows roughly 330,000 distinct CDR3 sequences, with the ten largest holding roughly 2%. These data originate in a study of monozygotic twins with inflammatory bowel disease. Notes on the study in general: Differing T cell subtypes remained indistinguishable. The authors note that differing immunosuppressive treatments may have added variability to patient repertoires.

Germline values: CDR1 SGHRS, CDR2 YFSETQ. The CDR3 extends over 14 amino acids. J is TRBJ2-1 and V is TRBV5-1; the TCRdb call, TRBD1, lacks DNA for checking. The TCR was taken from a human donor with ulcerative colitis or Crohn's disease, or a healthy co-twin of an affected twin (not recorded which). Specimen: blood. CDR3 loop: CASSSGQIYNEQFF.